This TCR beta chain was identified during a study of CD8+CD57+ T cells in acquired aplastic anemia (dated by TCRdb to about 2018). Background for the entire study: On average, sorted CD4+ and CD8+ cells yielded 3 to 4 ug of extracted DNA, with a range of 0.2 to 27.4 ug. Mean read counts for healthy donor samples were 8.5 million to 10.8 million for CD4+ cells and some 11 million for CD8+ cells.

In the study, sorted CD4+ and CD8+ blood T cells from patients with severe aplastic anemia and from healthy subjects underwent deep sequencing of TCR repertoires. Ficoll-Paque density gradient centrifugation was used to isolate peripheral blood mononuclear cells. Before DNA extraction, CD4+ and CD8+ T cells were sorted by FACS or by magnetic beads. Points the paper makes about the study in general: Roughly 29 CD8+ CDR3 sequences were shared between patients and controls but appeared highly expressed in patients and within their immunodominant clones. CD8+ Simpson's diversity did not differ significantly between patients and healthy controls (P=0.060).

This clonotype has a handful of counts. What this receptor recognizes is not known. Base qualities are missing; no much larger clone stands one base away. The CDR3 goes from the cysteine to the phenylalanine over 15 residues. Only the CDR3 DNA is retained, 45 bases long and in frame from the first base. The germline V gene encodes CDR1 LGHDT and CDR2 YNNKEL (reference sequence). V sheds 1 base and J sheds 1 base, leaving 10 bases between their ends. TCR beta VDJ combination and CDR3 sequence profiling used genomic DNA as the template. TCR repertoire sequencing was run on an Illumina HiSeq 2000. As for the original processing: Repertoire assessment relied on Simpson's diversity index, CDR3 size and DJ length profiles, and TRBV/TRBJ rearrangement plots. Whichever DNA sequence was most abundant in the deep sequencing data was defined as the immunodominant clone. CDR3 amino acid sequences were screened for sharing across subjects and were compared with published repertoires and the VDJdb database. Starting from the raw public reads, TCRdb applied fastp trimming at Q25, assembled clones with MiXCR and retained in-frame beta chains. Rows merge per CDR3 protein into single entries with the most common DNA and genes. Here the V and J calls rest on TCRdb's processing, not on the authors' analysis. Present in this sample are 180,000 or so distinct CDR3 sequences, about half of which were seen just once. The ten top clones hold 2.9% of the sample.

The chain is encoded by TRBV3-1 joined to TRBJ1-1; perhaps TRBD1 is the D gene, with 5 bases matching. The TCR comes from a human donor in good health. Source material: sorted CD4+, CD8+, or CD8+CD57+ T cells (not recorded which) from PBMCs. The CDR3 protein is CASSQGLGQNTEAFF. The DNA sequence is given as TGTGCCAGCAGCCAAGGCCTGGGGCAGAACACTGAAGCTTTCTTT.